This T cell receptor beta chain was retrieved from a study of cytomegalovirus exposure and HLA in healthy donors. Overall study findings and caveats: Testing in vitro showed three CMV-associated chains specific for CMV antigens.

The ends lost 5 bases at V and 0 bases at J; junction bases unmatched: 4. Germline V lookup: CDR1 SGHVS, CDR2 FQNEAQ. CDR3 length: 15 residues. On this clone itself: Antigen specificity is unknown.

Amplification used 60 Vbeta primers and 13 Jbeta primers. Assay used: immunoSEQ multiplex PCR; TCRdb lists only in-frame clones, some missing. The data contain about 270,000 clones, roughly 85% of them seen just once; the ten biggest clones take up about 4%. The chain combines TRBV7-8 with TRBJ1-3, with 7 bases identical to TRBD1. This receptor was identified in a man aged 40-49 years in good health and CMV-seropositive. Sequencing was carried out using PBMCs. CDR3 residues: CASSEGQYSGNTIYF. DNA for the CDR3: TGTGCCAGCAGCGAGGGACAGTACTCTGGAAACACCATATATTTT.